The clone carrying this TCR beta chain was counted a few times. cDNA prepared by RNA extraction and subsequent reverse transcription served as the template for sequencing. TCRdb's table, derived via immunoSEQ multiplex PCR, lists solely in-frame clones and lacks some. The profile shows approximately 150,000 clones, 58% of them singletons. Trimming cost V 2 bases and J 3 bases, with 11 bases left between them. Germline V gene sequence: CDR1 SQVTM, CDR2 ANQGSEA. This CDR3 is built from 13 residues. The treatment was: oral pan-JAK inhibitor, 5-10 mg twice daily. This record comes from a study of CD8+ T cells in alopecia areata. Across the whole study: For the treated group, dosing was oral tofacitinib at 5 to 10 mg twice daily.

The sequence came from a human donor with alopecia areata. The J gene is TRBJ2-7, the V gene TRBV29-1; D is perhaps TRBD1 or TRBD2 (6 bases each). The material was CD4+ T cells sorted from blood, obtained between weeks 55 and 65, from a patient treated with tofacitinib. The CDR3 sequence: CSVERGGGYEQYF. DNA for the CDR3: TGCAGCGTTGAACGAGGAGGGGGCTACGAGCAGTACTTC.